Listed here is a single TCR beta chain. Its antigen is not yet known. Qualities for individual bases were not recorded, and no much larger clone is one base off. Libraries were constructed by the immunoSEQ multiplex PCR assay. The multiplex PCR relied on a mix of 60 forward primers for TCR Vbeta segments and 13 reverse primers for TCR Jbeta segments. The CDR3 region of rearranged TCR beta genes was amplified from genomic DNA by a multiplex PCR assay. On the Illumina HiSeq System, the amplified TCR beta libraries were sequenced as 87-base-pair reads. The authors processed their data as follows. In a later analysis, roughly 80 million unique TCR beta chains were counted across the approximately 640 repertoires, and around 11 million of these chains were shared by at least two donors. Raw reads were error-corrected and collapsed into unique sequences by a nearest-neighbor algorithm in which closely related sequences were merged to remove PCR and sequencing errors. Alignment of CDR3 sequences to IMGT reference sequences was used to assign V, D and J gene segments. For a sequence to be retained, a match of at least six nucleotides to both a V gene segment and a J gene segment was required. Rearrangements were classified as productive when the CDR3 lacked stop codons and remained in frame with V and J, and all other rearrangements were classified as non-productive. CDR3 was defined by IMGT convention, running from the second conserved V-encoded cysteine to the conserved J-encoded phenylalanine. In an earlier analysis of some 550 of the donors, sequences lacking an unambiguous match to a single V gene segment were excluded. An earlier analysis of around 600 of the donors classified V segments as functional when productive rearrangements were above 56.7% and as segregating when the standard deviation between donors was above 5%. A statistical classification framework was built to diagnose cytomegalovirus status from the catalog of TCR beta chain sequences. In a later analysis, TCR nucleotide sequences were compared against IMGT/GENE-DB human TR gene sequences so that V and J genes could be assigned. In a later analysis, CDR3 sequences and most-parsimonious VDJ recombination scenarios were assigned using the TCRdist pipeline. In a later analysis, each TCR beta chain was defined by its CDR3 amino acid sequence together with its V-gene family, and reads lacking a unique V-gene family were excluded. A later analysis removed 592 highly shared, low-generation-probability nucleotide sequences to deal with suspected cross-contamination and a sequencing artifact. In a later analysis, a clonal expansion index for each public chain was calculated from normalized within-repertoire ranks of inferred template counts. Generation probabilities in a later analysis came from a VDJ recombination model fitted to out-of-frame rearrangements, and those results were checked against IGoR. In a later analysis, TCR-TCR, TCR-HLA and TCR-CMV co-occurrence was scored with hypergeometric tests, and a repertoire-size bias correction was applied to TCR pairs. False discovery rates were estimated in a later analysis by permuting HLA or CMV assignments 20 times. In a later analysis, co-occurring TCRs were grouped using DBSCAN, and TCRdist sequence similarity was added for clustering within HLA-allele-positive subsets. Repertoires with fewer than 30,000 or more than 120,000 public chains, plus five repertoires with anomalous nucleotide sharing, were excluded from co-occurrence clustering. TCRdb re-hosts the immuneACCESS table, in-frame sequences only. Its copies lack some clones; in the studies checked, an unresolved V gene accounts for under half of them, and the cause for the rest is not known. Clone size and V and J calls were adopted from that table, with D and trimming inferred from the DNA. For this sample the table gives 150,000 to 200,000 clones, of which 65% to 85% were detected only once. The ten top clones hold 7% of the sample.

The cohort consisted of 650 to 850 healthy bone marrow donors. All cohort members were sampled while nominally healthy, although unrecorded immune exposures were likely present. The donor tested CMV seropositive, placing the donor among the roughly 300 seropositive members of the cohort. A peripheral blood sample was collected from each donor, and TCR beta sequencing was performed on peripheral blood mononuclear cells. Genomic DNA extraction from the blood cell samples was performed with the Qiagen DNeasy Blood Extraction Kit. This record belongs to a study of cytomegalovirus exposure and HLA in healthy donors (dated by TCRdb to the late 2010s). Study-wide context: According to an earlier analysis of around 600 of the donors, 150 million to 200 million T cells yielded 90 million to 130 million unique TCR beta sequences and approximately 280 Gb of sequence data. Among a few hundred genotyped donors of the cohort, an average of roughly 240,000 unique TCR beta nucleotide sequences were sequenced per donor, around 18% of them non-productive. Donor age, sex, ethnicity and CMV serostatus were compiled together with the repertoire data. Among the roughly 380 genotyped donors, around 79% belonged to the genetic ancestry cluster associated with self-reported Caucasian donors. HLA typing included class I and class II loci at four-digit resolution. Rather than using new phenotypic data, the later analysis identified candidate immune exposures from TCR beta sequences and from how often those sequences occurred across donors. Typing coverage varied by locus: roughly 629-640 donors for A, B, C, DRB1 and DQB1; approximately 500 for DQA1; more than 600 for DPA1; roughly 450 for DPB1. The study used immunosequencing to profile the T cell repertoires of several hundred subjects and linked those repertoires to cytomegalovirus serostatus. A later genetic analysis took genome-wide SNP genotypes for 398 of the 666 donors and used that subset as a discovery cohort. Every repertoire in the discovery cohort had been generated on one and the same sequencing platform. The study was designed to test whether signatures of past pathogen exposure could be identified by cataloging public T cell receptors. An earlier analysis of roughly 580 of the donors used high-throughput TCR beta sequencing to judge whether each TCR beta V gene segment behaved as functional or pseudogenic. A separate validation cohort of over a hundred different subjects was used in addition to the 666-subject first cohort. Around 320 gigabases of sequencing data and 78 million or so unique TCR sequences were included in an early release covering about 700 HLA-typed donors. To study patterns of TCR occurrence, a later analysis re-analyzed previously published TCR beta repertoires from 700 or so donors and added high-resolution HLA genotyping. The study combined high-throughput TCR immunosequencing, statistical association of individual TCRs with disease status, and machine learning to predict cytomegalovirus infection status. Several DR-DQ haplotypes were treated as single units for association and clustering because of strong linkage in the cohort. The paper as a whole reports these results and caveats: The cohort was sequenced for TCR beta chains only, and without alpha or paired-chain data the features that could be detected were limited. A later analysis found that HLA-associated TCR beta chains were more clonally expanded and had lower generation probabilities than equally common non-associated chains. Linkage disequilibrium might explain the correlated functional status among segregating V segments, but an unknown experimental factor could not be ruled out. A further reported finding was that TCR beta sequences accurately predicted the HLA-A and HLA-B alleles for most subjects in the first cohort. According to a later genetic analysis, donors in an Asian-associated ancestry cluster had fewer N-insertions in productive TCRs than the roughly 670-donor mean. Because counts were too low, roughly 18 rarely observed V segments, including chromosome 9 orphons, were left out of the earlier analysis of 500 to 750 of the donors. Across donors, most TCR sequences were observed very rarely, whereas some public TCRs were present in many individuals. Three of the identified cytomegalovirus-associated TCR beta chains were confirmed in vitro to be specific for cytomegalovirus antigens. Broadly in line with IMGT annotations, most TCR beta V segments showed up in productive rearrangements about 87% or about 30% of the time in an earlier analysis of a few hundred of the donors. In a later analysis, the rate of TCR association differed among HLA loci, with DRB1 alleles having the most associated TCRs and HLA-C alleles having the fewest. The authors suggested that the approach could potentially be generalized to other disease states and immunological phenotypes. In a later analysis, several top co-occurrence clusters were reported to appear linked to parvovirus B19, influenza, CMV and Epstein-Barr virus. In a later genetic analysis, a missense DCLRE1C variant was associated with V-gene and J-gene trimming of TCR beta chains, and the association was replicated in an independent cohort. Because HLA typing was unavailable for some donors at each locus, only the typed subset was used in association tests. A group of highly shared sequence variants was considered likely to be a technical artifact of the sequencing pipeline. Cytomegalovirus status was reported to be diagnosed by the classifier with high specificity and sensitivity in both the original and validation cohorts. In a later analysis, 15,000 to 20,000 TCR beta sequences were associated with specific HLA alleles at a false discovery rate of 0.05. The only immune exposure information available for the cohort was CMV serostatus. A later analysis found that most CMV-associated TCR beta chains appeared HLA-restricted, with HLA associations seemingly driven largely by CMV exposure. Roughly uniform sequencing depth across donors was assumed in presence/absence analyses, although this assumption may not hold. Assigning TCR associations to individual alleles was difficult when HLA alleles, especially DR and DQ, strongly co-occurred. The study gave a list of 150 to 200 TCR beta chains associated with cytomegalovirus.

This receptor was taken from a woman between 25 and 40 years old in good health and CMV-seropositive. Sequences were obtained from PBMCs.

The CDR3: CASSLRTDRGASYNSPLHF. The sequenced DNA is TGCGCCAGCAGCCTGCGTACTGACAGGGGTGCATCCTATAATTCACCCCTCCACTTT. The chain was built from TRBV5-1 and TRBJ1-6; 8 junctional bases match TRBD1. The germline V gene provides CDR1 SGHRS and CDR2 YFSETQ. For this chain, trimming is 4 bases at the V end and 1 base at the J end, and the number of junction bases without a gene match is 13. The CDR3 holds 19 amino acids from the cysteine to the phenylalanine. Of all the DNA, just the CDR3 is kept, 57 bases in frame from base 1.